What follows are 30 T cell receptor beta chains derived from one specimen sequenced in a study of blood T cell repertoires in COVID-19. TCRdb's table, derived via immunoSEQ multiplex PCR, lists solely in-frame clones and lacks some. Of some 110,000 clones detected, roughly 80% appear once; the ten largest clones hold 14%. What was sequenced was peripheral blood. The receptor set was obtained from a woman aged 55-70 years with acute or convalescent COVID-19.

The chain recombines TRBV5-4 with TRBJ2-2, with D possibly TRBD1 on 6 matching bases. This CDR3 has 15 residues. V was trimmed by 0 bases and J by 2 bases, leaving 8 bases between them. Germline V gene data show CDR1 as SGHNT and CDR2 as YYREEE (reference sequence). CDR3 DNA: TGTGCCAGCAGCTTGGCGACAGGAAACACCGGGGAGCTGTTTTTT. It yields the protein CASSLATGNTGELFF.

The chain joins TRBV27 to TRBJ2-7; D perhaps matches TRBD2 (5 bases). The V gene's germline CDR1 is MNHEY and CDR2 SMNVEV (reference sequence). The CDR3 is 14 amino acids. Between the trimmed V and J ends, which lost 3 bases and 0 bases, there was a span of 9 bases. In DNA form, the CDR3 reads TGTGCCAGCAGTTTCGGGGTGGACTCCTACGAGCAGTACTTC. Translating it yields CASSFGVDSYEQYF.

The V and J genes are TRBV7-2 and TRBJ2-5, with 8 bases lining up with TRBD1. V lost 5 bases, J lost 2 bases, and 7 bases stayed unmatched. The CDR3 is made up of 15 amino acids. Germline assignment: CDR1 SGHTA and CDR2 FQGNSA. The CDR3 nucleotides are TGTGCCAGCAGCACGCGGACAGGGCTACAAGAGACCCAGTACTTC. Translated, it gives CASSTRTGLQETQYF.

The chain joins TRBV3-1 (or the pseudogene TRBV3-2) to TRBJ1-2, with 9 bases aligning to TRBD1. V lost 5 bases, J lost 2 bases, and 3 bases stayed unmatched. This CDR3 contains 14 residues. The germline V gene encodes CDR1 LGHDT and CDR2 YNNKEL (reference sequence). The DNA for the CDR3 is TGTGCCAGCAGCTTCGACAGGGGGAACTATGGCTACACCTTC. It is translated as CASSFDRGNYGYTF.

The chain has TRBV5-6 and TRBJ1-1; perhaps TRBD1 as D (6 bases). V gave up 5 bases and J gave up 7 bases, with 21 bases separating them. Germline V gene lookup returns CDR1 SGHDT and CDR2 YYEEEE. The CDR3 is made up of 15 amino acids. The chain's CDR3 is CASRTWPDSDIEAFF. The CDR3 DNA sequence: TGTGCCAGCAGAACCTGGCCGGACAGCGACATTGAAGCTTTCTTT.

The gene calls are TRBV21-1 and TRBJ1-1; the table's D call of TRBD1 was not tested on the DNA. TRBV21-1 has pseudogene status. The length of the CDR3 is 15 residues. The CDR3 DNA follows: TGTGCCAGCAGAACTCACAGGGGTTGGGACACTGAAGCTTTCTTT. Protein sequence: CASRTHRGWDTEAFF.

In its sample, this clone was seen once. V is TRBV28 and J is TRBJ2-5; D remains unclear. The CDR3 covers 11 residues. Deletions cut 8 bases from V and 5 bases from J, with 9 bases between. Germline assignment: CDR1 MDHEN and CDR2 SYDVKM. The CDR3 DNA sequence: TGTGCCAGCTACTTTTCGGAGACCCAGTACTTC. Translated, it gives CASYFSETQYF.

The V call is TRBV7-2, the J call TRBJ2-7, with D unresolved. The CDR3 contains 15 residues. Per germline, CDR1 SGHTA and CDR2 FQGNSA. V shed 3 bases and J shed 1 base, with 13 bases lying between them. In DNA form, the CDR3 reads TGTGCCAGCAGCTTTACACCGGGTCAGTCCTACGAGCAGTACTTC. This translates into CASSFTPGQSYEQYF.

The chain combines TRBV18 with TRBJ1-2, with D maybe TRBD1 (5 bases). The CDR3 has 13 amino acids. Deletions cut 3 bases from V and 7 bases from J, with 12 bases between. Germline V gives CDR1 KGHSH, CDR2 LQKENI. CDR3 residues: CASSPSREGGYTF. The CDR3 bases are TGTGCCAGCTCACCCTCCAGGGAAGGTGGCTACACCTTC.

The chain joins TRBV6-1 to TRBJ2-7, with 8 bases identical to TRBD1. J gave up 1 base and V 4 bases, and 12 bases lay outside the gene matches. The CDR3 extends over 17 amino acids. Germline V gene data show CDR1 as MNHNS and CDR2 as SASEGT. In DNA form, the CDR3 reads TGTGCCAGCAGTGTTACGCGGACGACAGGGGCGTCCTACGAGCAGTACTTC. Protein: CASSVTRTTGASYEQYF.

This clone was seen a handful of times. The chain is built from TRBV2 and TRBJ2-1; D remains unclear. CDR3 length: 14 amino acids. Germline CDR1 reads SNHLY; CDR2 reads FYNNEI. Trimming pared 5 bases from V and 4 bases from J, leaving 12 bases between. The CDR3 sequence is CASSPSPTYNEQFF. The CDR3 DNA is TGTGCCAGCAGTCCATCACCGACTTACAATGAGCAGTTCTTC.

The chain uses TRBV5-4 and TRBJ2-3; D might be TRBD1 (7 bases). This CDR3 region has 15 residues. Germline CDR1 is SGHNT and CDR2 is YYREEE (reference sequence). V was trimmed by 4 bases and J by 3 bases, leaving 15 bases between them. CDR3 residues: CASSDRRGQTDTQYF. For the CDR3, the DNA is TGTGCCAGCAGCGATCGGAGGGGGCAGACAGATACGCAGTATTTT.

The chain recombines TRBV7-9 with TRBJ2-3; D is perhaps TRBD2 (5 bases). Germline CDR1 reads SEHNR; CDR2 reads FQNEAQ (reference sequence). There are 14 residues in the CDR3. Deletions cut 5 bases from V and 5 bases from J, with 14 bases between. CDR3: CASSRRRAGDTQYF. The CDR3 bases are TGTGCCAGCAGCCGCCGCCGGGCGGGAGATACGCAGTATTTT.

CDR3 sequence (DNA): TGTGCCAGCCGCAGGGCGAGCTCCTACGAGCAGTACTTC. It translates to CASRRASSYEQYF. The chain couples TRBV28 to TRBJ2-7; D is perhaps TRBD1 (5 bases). The V end was cut by 8 bases, the J end by 0 bases, with 11 bases between. This CDR3 contains 13 residues. Germline CDR1 is MDHEN and CDR2 is SYDVKM.

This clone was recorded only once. CDR3 DNA sequence: TGTGCCAGCTCACCCCAGGGACATACGAACACTGAAGCTTTCTTT. This encodes CASSPQGHTNTEAFF. The chain uses TRBV18 and TRBJ1-1; D is possibly TRBD1 (6 bases). The CDR3 loop spans 15 amino acids. Trimming left V 3 bases short and J 1 base short, with 12 bases between. CDR1 is KGHSH, CDR2 LQKENI, per germline.

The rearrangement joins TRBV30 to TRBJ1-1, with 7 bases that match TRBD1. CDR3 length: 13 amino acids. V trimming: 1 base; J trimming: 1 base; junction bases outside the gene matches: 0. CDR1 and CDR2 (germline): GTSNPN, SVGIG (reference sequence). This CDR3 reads CAWSGQGNTEAFF. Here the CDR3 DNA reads TGTGCCTGGAGTGGACAGGGGAACACTGAAGCTTTCTTT.

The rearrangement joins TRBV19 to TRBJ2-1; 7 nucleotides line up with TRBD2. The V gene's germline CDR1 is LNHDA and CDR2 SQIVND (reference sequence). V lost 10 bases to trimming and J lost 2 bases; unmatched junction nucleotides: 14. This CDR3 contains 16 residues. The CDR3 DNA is TGTGCCACTATGGGATCAATAGCGGGTGCCTACAATGAGCAGTTCTTC. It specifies CATMGSIAGAYNEQFF.

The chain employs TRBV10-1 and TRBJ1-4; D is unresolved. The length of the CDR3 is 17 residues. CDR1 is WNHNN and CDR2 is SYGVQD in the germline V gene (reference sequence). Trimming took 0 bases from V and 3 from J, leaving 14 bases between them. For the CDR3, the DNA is TGCGCCAGCAGTGAGTCGACCGGGGAGGCACCTAATGAAAAACTGTTTTTT. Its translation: CASSESTGEAPNEKLFF.

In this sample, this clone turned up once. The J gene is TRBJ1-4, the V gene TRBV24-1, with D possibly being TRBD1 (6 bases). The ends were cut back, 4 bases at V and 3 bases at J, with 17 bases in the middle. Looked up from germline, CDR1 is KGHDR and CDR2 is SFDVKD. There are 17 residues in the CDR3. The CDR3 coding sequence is TGTGCCACCAGTGACCCATACAGGGAATTGTCTAATGAAAAACTGTTTTTT. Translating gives CATSDPYRELSNEKLFF.

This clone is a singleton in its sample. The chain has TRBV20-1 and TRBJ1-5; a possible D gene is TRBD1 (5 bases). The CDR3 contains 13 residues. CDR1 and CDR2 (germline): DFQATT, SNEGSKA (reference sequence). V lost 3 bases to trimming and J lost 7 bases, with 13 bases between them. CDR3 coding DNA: TGCAGTGCTAGTGTTCCGGGGGACCAGCCCCAGCATTTT. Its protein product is CSASVPGDQPQHF.

CDR3 protein: CAISAQGGNTEAFF. DNA of the CDR3: TGTGCCATCAGTGCACAGGGGGGAAACACTGAAGCTTTCTTT. The chain uses TRBV10-3 and TRBJ1-1; the match to TRBD1 covers 8 bases. With V trimmed by 4 bases and J by 2 bases, 3 bases remained unmatched. Germline V gives CDR1 ENHRY, CDR2 SYGVKD. CDR3 length: 14 amino acids.

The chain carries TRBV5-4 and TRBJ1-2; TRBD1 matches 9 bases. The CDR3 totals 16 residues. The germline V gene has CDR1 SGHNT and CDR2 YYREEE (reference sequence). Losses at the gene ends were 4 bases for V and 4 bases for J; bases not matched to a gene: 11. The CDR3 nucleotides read TGTGCCAGCAGCCCTCGAGGAGACAGGGGGACCTATGGCTACACCTTC. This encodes CASSPRGDRGTYGYTF.

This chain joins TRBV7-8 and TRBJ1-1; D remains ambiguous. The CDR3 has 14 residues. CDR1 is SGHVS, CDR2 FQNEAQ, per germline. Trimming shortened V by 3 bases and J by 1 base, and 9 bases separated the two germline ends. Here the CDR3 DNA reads TGTGCCAGCAGCTTGGGTGCGGCGAACACTGAAGCTTTCTTT. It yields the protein CASSLGAANTEAFF.

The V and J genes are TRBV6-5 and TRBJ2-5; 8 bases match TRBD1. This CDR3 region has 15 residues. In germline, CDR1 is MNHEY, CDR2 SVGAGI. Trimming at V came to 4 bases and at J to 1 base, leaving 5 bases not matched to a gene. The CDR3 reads CASSSRQGRQETQYF. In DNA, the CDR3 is TGTGCCAGCAGTTCCCGACAGGGGCGCCAAGAGACCCAGTACTTC.

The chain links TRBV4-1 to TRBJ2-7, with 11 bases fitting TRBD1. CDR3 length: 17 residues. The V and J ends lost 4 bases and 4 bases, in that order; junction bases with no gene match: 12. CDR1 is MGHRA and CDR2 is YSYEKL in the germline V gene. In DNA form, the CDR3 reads TGCGCCAGCAGCCCCCATTGGGACAGGGGGTATGGGTACGAGCAGTACTTC. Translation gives CASSPHWDRGYGYEQYF.

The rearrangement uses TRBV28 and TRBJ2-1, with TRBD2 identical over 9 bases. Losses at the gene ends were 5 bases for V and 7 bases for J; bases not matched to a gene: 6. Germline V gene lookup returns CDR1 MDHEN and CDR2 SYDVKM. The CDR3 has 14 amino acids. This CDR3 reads CASSTTGLANEQFF. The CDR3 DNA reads TGTGCCAGCAGTACGACGGGACTAGCTAATGAGCAGTTCTTC.

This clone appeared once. The DNA of the CDR3 is TGTGCCAGCTCACCTCTGGGCCCCGGGACAGGGGTCCCCGAGCAGTACTTC. Translated, it gives CASSPLGPGTGVPEQYF. The chain couples TRBV18 to TRBJ2-7; TRBD1 aligns across 10 bases. Looked up from germline, CDR1 is KGHSH and CDR2 is LQKENI. The CDR3 is 17 amino acids. The V segment lost 3 bases and the J segment 6 bases; nucleotides outside the gene matches: 14. Supplemented by reference TRBV18 and TRBJ2-7, the full variable domain reads NAGVMQNPRHLVRRRGQEARLRCSPMKGHSHVYWYRQLPEEGLKFMVYLQKENIIDESGMPKERFSAEFPKEGPSILRIQQVVRGDSAAYFCASSPLGPGTGVPEQYFGPGTRLTVT.

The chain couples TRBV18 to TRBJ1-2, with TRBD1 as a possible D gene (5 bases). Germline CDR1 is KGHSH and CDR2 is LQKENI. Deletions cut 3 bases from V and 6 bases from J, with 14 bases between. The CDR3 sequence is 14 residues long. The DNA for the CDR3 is TGTGCCAGCTCACCTCAGGGAGGGGAAGATGGCTACACCTTC. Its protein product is CASSPQGGEDGYTF.

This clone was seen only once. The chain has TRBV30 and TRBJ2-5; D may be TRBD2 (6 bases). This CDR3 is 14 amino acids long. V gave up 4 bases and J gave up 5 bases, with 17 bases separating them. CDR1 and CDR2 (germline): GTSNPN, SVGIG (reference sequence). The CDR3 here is CAWTVGSEGETQYF. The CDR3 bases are TGTGCCTGGACGGTTGGATCGGAGGGGGAGACCCAGTACTTC.

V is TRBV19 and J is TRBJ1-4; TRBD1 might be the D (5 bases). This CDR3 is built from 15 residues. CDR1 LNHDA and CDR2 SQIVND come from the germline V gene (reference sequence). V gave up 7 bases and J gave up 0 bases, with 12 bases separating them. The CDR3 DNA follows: TGTGCCAGTATGTACAGGCCAACAACTAATGAAAAACTGTTTTTT. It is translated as CASMYRPTTNEKLFF.